There are many counts of the clone carrying this T cell receptor (beta chain). The germline V gene encodes CDR1 SGHRS and CDR2 YFSETQ. The V end was cut by 3 bases, the J end by 0 bases, with 9 bases between. The CDR3 has 15 residues. TCRdb processed the 5' RACE reads anew with MiXCR; each CDR3 protein has one entry. The data hold 650,000 to 800,000 distinct CDR3 sequences, with approximately 9% observed a single time. The record originates from a study of identical twins. The sample also formed part of further work on yellow fever vaccine responses in identical twins.

The sequence derives from a woman between 18 and 30 years old in good health. Source material: PBMCs. The genes are TRBV5-1 and TRBJ2-2; D is perhaps TRBD1 (6 bases). For the CDR3, the DNA is TGCGCCAGCAGCTCAGGGGCCTCGAACACCGGGGAGCTGTTTTTT. Amino acids: CASSSGASNTGELFF. Based on the CDR3 plus reference TRBV5-1 and TRBJ2-2, the full variable domain is KAGVTQTPRYLIKTRGQQVTLSCSPISGHRSVSWYQQTPGQGLQFLFEYFSETQRNKGNFPGRFSGRQFSNSRSEMNVSTLELGDSALYLCASSSGASNTGELFFGEGSRLTVL.